Here is one T cell receptor (beta chain) with its context. Its recognized antigen is unknown. No much larger clone is present one base from it, and per-base qualities are unavailable. CDR1 and CDR2 (KGHSH, LQKENI) derive from the germline V gene. Including cysteine and phenylalanine, the CDR3 has 16 amino acids. Only CDR3 DNA remains: 48 bases, in frame from the first base. V is cut back by 2 bases and J by 0 bases, with 3 bases in the junction unmatched. These data are taken from a study of technical replicates of blood from a few donors (dated by TCRdb to the late 2010s). The receptor library was made with the immunoSEQ multiplex PCR assay. The source is immuneACCESS, and TCRdb retained only in-frame sequences with V and J called. Part of the clones is not carried over; for the studies checked, unresolved V genes explain less than half of this, and the remainder is unexplained. The sample has about 60,000 clones on record, about 87% of them singletons. About 5.1% of the sample comes from the top ten.

The TCR comes from a human donor in good health. Some clones in this sample may be carry-over from other donors' samples. Sequenced: PBMCs. The chain was built from TRBV18 and TRBJ2-1, and 8 bases in between align with TRBD1. Read as DNA, the sequence is TGTGCCAGCTCACCAAACAGGGGGTCCTCCTACAATGAGCAGTTCTTC. It encodes CASSPNRGSSYNEQFF. Here the CDR3 is joined to the reference TRBV18 and TRBJ2-1 genes, and the full variable domain is: NAGVMQNPRHLVRRRGQEARLRCSPMKGHSHVYWYRQLPEEGLKFMVYLQKENIIDESGMPKERFSAEFPKEGPSILRIQQVVRGDSAAYFCASSPNRGSSYNEQFFGPGTRLTVL.